Given below is one TCR beta chain in context. Its recognized antigen is unknown. No qualities accompany the bases; no much larger clone lies one base away. The immunoSEQ Assay, a bias-controlled multiplex PCR, was used to amplify TCRbeta CDR3 regions from genomic DNA. On the authors' methods: The number of nucleated cells in each sample was estimated by amplification of reference gene primers within the assay. To quantify the absolute abundance of each unique TCRbeta CDR3 rearrangement, sequence reads were collapsed and filtered. For each sample, productive Simpson clonality was calculated as the square root of Simpson's diversity index across productive rearrangements. As stored in TCRdb, this immuneACCESS dataset retains in-frame rearrangements with V and J assigned. A fraction of the clones does not appear; measured against another copy, unresolved V genes explain less than half of the discrepancy, and the remainder lacks a known reason. The V and J calls and clone size were taken over from that table, and D and trimming were inferred from the DNA. The sample table holds 250,000 to 350,000 clones, of which about nine tenths were seen once. About 2% of the sample belongs to the ten largest clones.

CDR1 is given as SNHLY and CDR2 as FYNNEI, both from the germline V gene. Inclusive of the bounding cysteine and phenylalanine, the CDR3 is 14 residues long. Kept here is only the CDR3 DNA, which spans 42 bases and is read in frame from base 1. Trimming at the junction amounts to 1 base on V and 3 bases on J, and the germline ends lie 10 bases apart. The data stem from a study of blood T cell repertoires in COVID-19 (dated by TCRdb to 2019 to 2021). Background for the entire study: Samples from collaborators originated in the United States, Italy and Spain and spanned both the acute and convalescent phases of COVID-19. The samples were drawn from the first 160 participants of the ongoing ImmuneRACE study and from about 1,200 subjects provided by 6 global collaborators. The repertoires were made available in a free public database intended to serve as a resource for research on the immune response to SARS-CoV-2. Nearly every sample came with metadata listing a de-identified subject ID, COVID-19 status, age in years and sex. Deeply sampled blood TCRbeta repertoires from subjects exposed to, actively infected with, or recovered from COVID-19 were included in the dataset. Where HLA class I and class II types were available, the types were taken from metadata supplied by the sample provider, not from assay-based typing. The prospective study material was composed of cDNA or gDNA derived from T cells, B-cell-depleted T cells, or PBMCs. Points the paper makes about the study in general: How much clinical and demographic metadata was included differed by source and by participant, and the metadata was provided uncurated.

Samples from volunteer blood donors who had recovered from COVID-19 were contributed by a second Seattle source. Each collaborating institution followed its own protocols to collect whole blood in K2EDTA tubes. For TCRbeta analysis, collaborators shipped samples as frozen whole blood, isolated PBMCs, or DNA extracted from either of those sample types. The V and J genes are TRBV2 and TRBJ2-7, and the D gene may be TRBD1, 5 bases matching. The sample consisted of peripheral blood. The clonotype was recovered from a woman in her fifties or sixties who had recovered from COVID-19. The CDR3 loop reads CASSEVVGVYEQYF. The nucleotide sequence reads TGTGCCAGCAGTGAAGTGGTAGGGGTCTACGAGCAGTACTTC.